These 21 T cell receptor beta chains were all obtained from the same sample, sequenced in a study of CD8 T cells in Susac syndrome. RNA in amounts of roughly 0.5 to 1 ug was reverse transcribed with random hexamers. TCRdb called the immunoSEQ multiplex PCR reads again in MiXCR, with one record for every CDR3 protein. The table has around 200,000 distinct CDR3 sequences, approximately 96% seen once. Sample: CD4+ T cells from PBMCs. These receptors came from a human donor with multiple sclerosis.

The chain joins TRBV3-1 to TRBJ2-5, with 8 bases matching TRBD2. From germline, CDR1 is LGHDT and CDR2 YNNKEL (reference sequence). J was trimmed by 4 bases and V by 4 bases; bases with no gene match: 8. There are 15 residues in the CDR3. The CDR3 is CASSPNRGGAETQYF. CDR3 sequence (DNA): TGTGCCAGCAGCCCAAATCGGGGGGGCGCAGAGACCCAGTACTTC.

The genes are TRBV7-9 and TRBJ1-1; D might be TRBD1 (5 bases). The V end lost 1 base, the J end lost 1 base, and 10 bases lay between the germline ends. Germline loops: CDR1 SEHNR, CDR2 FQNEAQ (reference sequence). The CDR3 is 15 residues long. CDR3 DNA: TGTGCCAGCAGCTTAGGGGGGGGACGGAACACTGAAGCTTTCTTT. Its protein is CASSLGGGRNTEAFF.

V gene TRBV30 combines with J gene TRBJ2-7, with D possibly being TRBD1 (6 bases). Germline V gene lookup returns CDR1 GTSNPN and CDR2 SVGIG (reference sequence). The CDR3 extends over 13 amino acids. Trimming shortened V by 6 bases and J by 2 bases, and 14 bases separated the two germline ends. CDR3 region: CACNQGSTYEQYF. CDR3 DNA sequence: TGTGCCTGTAATCAGGGGTCAACCTACGAGCAGTACTTC. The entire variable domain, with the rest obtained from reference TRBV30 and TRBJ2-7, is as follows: SQTIHQWPATLVQPVGSPLSLECTVEGTSNPNLYWYRQAAGRGLQLLFYSVGIGQISSEVPQNLSASRPQDRQFILSSKKLLLSDSGFYLCACNQGSTYEQYFGPGTRLTVT.

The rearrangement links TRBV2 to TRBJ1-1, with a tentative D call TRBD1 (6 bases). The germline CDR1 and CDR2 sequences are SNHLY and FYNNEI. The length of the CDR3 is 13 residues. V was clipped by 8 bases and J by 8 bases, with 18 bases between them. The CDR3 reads CASAQGGAWEAFF. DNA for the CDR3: TGTGCCAGCGCCCAAGGGGGGGCTTGGGAAGCTTTCTTT.

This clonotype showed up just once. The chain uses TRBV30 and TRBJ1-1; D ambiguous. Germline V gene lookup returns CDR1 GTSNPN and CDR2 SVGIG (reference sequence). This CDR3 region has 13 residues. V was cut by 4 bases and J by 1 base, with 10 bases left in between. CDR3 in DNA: TGTGCCTGGACGTTTAGGGCGAACACTGAAGCTTTCTTT. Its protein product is CAWTFRANTEAFF.

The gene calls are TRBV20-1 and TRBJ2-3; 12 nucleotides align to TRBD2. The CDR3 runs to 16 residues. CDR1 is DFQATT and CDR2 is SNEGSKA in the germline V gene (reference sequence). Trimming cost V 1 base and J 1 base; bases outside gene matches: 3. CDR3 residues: CSARGLAGGGTDTQYF. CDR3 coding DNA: TGCAGTGCTAGAGGGCTAGCGGGGGGGGGCACAGATACGCAGTATTTT.

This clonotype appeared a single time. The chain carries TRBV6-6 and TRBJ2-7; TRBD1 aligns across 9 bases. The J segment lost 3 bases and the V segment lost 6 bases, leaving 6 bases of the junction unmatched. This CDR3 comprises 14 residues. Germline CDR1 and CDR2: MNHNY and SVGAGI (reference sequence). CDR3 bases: TGTGCCAGCAGCCGGTGGGGACAGGGCTACGAGCAGTACTTC. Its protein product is CASSRWGQGYEQYF.

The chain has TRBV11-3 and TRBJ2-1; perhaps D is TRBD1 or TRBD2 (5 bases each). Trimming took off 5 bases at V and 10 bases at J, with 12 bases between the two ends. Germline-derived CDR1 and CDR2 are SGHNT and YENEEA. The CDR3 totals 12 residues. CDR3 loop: CASSPRWGEQFF. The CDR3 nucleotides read TGTGCCAGCAGCCCCCGGTGGGGGGAGCAGTTCTTC.

DNA of the CDR3: TGCAGCGTTGAAAACCTTTTGGGGTCTGAAGCTTTCTTT. Its protein product is CSVENLLGSEAFF. The V and J genes are TRBV29-1 and TRBJ1-1; D gene unclear. Germline V gives CDR1 SQVTM, CDR2 ANQGSEA. CDR3 length equals 13 residues. The V gene lost 2 bases and the J gene lost 6 bases, with 13 bases spanning the gap.

The CDR3 region has the DNA TGTGCCAGCAGCCAAGTCGGAGGGAGAGAGACCCAGTACTTC. Its protein product is CASSQVGGRETQYF. This chain uses TRBV14 with TRBJ2-5; weak D call: TRBD2 (6 bases). The CDR3 loop spans 14 amino acids. Trimming cost V 1 base and J 4 bases, with 10 bases left between them. Germline V gives CDR1 SGHDN, CDR2 FVKESK.

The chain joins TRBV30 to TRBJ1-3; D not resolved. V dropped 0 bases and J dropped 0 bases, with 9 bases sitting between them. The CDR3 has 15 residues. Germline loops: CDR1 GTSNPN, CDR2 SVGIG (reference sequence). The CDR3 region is CAWSVRASSGNTIYF. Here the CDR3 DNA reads TGTGCCTGGAGTGTACGGGCGAGCTCTGGAAACACCATATATTTT.

The CDR3 DNA sequence: TGTGCCAGCAGTTACGGGGGCGAACCCCCCTTTCAGTACTTC. This codes for CASSYGGEPPFQYF. This chain joins TRBV6-2 or TRBV6-3 and TRBJ2-4; TRBD1 is a possible D gene (6 bases). The CDR3 runs to 14 residues. Germline V CDR1 and CDR2: MNHEY, SVGEGT. The V end lost 2 bases, the J end lost 11 bases, and 16 bases lay between the germline ends.

Written as DNA, the CDR3 is TGTGCCAGCTCACCAGGGTTACTAGCCTCTGATACGCAGTATTTT. Its translation: CASSPGLLASDTQYF. This chain connects TRBV18 to TRBJ2-3; possibly TRBD2 for D (6 bases). The CDR3 is 15 amino acids. CDR1 and CDR2 (germline): KGHSH, LQKENI. Between the trimmed V and J ends, which lost 2 bases and 6 bases, there was a span of 15 bases.

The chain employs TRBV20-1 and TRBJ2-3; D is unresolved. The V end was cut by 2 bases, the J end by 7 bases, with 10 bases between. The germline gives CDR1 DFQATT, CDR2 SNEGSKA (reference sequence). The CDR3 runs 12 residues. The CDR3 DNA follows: TGCAGTGCTAGACCCCTTGGTTATACGCAGTATTTT. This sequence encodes CSARPLGYTQYF.

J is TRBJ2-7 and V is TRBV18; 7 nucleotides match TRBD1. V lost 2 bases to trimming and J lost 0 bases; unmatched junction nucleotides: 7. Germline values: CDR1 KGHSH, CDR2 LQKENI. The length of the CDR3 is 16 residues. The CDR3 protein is CASSPTYRDSSYEQYF. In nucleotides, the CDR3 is TGTGCCAGCTCACCAACCTACCGGGACAGCTCCTACGAGCAGTACTTC.

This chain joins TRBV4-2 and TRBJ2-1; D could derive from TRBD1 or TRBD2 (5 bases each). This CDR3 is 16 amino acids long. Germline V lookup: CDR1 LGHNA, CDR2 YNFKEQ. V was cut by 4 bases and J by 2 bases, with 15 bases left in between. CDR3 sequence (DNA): TGTGCCAGCAGCCGGGACGGTACGGAACCCTACAATGAGCAGTTCTTC. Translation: CASSRDGTEPYNEQFF.

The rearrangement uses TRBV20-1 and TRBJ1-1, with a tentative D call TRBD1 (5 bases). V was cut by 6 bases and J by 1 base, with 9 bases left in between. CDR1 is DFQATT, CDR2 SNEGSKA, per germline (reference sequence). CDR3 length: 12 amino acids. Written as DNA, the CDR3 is TGCAGTGCGGGGAGGGGGAACACTGAAGCTTTCTTT. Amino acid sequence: CSAGRGNTEAFF.

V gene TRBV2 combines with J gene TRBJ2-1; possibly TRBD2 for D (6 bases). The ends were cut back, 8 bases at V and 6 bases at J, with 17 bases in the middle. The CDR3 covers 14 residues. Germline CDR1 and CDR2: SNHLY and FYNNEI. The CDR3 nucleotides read TGTGCCAGCTGGCTCGAGCGGGCAGGCAATGAGCAGTTCTTC. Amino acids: CASWLERAGNEQFF. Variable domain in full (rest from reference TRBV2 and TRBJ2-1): EPEVTQTPSHQVTQMGQEVILRCVPISNHLYFYWYRQILGQKVEFLVSFYNNEISEKSEIFDDQFSVERPDGSNFTLKIRSTKLEDSAMYFCASWLERAGNEQFFGPGTRLTVL.

CDR3 amino acids: CSVAEDRVAGEQYF. Written as DNA, the CDR3 is TGCAGCGTTGCCGAGGACAGGGTGGCTGGCGAGCAGTACTTC. The chain joins TRBV29-1 to TRBJ2-7; 8 bases align to TRBD1. The CDR3 sequence is 14 residues long. In germline, CDR1 is SQVTM, CDR2 ANQGSEA. J gave up 6 bases and V 4 bases, and 11 bases lay outside the gene matches.

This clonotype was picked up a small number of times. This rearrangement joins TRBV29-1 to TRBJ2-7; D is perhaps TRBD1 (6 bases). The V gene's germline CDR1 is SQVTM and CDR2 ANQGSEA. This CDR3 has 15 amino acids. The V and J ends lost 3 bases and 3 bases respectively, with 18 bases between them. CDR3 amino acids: CSVEVGTLTLYEQYF. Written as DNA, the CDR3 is TGCAGCGTTGAGGTCGGGACACTTACCCTCTACGAGCAGTACTTC.

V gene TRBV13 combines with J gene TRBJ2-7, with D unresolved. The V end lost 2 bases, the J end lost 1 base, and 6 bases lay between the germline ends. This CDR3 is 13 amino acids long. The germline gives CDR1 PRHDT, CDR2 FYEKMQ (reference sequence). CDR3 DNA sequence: TGTGCCAGCAGCTTAATCGGGTCCTACGAGCAGTACTTC. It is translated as CASSLIGSYEQYF.